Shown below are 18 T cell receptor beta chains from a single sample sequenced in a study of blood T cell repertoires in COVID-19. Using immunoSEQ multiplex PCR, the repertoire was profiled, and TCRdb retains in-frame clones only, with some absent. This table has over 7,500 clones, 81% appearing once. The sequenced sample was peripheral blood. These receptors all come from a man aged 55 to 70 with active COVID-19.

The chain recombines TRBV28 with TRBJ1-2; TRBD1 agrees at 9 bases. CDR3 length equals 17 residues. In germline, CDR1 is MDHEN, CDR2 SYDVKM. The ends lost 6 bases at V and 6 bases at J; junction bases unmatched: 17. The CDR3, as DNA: TGTGCCAGCAGCCTACGCTTCCGGGACAGGGAGGGTCATGGCTACACCTTC. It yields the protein CASSLRFRDREGHGYTF.

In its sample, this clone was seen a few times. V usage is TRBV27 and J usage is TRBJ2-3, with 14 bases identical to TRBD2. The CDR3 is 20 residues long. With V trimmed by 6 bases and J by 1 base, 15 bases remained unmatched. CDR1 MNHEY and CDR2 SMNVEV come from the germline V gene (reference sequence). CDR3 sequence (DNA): TGTGCCAGCAGACCCAGACTAGCGGGGGGGCTCCCGATGGGCACAGATACGCAGTATTTT. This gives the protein CASRPRLAGGLPMGTDTQYF.

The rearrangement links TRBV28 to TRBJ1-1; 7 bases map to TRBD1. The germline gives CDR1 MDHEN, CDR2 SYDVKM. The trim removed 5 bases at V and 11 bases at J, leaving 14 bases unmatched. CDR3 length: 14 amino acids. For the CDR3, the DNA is TGTGCCAGCAGTCCCCGACAGGGTGGTAGTCGGGCTTTCTTT. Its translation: CASSPRQGGSRAFF.

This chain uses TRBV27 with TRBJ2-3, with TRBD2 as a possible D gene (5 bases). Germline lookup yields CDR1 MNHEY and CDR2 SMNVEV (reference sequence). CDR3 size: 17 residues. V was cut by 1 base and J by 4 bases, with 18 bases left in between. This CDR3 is CASSLFRGFRSADTQYF. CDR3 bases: TGTGCCAGCAGTTTATTTCGGGGTTTCAGGTCCGCAGATACGCAGTATTTT.

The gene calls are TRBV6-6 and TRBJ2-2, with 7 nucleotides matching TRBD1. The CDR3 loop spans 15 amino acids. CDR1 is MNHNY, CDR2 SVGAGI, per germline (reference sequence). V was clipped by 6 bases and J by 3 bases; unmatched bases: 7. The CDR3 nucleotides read TGTGCCAGCAGACCCGGGACAGATTACACCGGGGAGCTGTTTTTT. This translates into CASRPGTDYTGELFF.

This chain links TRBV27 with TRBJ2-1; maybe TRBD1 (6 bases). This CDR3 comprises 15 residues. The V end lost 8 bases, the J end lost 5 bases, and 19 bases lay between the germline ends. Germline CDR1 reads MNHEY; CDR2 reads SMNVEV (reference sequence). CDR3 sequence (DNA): TGTGCCAGCTCCCCCGGGACATGGAGAAACAATGAGCAGTTCTTC. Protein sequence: CASSPGTWRNNEQFF.

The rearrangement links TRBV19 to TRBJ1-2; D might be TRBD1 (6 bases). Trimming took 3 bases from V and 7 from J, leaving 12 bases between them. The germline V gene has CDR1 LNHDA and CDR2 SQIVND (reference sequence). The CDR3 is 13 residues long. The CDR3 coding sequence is TGTGCCAGTAGTATCGCACAGGGTATTGGCTACACCTTC. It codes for CASSIAQGIGYTF.

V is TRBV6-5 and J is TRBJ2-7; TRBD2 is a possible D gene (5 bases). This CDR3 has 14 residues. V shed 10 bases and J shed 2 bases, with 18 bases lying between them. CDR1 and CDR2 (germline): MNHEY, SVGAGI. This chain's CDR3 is CATRRVSSTYEQYF. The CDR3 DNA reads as TGTGCCACTCGACGGGTCTCTAGCACCTACGAGCAGTACTTC.

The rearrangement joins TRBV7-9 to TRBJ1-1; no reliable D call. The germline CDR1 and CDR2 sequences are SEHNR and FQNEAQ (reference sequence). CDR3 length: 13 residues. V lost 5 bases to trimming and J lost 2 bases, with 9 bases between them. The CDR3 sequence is CASSKDINTEAFF. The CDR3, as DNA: TGTGCCAGCAGCAAAGACATAAACACTGAAGCTTTCTTT. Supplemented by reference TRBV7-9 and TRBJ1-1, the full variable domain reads DTGVSQNPRHKITKRGQNVTFRCDPISEHNRLYWYRQTLGQGPEFLTYFQNEAQLEKSRLLSDRFSAERPKGSFSTLEIQRTEQGDSAMYLCASSKDINTEAFFGQGTRLTVV.

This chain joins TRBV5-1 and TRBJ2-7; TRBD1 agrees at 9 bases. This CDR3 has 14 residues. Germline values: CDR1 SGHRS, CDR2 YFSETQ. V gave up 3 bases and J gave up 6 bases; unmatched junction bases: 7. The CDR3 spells CASSSTGTGFEQYF. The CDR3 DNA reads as TGCGCCAGCAGCTCGACAGGGACAGGGTTCGAGCAGTACTTC.

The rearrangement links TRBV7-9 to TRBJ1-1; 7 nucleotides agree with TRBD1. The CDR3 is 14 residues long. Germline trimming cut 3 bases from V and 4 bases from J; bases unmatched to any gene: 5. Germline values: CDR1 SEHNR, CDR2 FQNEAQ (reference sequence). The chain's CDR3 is CASSFQGEGTEAFF. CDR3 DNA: TGTGCCAGCAGCTTCCAGGGGGAAGGCACTGAAGCTTTCTTT.

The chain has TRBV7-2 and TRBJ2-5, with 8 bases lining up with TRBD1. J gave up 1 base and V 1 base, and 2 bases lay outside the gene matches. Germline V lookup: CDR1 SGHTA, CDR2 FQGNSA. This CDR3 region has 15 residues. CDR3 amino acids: CASSLVRGPQETQYF. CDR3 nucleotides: TGTGCCAGCAGCTTAGTCAGGGGGCCCCAAGAGACCCAGTACTTC.

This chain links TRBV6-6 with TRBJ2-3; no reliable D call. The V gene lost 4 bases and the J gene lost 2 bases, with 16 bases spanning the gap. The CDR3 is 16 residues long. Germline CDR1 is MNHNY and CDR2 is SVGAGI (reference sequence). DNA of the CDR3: TGTGCCAGCAGTTCCCCGAGGCCGCCTACCACAGATACGCAGTATTTT. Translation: CASSSPRPPTTDTQYF.

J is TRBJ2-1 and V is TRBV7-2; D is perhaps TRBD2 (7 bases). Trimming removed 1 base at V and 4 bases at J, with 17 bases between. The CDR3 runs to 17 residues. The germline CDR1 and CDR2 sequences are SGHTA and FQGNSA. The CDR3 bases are TGTGCCAGCAGCTTAGAGGGGGGGGACCCCACATACAATGAGCAGTTCTTC. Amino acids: CASSLEGGDPTYNEQFF.

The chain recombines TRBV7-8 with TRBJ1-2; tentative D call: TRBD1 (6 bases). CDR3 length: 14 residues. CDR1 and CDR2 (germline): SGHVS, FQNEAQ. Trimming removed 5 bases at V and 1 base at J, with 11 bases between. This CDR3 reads CASSDRRLNYGYTF. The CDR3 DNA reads TGTGCCAGCAGCGACAGGAGACTTAACTATGGCTACACCTTC.

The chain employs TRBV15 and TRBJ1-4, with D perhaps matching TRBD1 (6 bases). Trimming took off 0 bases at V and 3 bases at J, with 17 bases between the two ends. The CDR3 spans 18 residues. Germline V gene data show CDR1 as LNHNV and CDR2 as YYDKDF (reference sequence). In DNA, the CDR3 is TGTGCCACCAGCAGAGATTTGGGGGGGGCGAGTTCTAATGAAAAACTGTTTTTT. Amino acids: CATSRDLGGASSNEKLFF.

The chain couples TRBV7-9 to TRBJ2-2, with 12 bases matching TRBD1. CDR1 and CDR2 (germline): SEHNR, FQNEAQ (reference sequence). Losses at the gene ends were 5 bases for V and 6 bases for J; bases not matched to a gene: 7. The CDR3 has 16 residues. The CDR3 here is CASSNPGTGGPGELFF. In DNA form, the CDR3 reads TGTGCCAGCAGCAACCCCGGGACAGGGGGCCCCGGGGAGCTGTTTTTT.

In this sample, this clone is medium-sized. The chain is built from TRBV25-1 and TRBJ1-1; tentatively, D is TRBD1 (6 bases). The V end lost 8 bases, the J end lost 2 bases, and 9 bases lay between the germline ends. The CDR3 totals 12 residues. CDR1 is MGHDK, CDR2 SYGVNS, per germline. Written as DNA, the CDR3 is TGTGCCAGCCGCAGGGGTAACACTGAAGCTTTCTTT. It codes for CASRRGNTEAFF.